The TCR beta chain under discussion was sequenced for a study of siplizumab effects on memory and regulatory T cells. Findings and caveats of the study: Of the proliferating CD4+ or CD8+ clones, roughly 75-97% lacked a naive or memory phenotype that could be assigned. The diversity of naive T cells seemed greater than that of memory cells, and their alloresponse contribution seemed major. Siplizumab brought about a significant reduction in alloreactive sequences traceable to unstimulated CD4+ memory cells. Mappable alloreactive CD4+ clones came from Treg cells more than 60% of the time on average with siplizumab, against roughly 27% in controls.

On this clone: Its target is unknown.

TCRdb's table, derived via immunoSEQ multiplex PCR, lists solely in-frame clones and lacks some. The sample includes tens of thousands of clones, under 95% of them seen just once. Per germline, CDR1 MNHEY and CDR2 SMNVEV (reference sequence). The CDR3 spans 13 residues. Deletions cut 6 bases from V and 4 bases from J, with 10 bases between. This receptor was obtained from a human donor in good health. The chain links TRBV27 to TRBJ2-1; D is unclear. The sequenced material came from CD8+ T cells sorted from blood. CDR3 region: CASSQVLYNEQFF. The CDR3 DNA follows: TGTGCCAGCAGCCAGGTCCTTTACAATGAGCAGTTCTTC.